These T cell receptor beta chains were read from a single sample in a study of memory CD4+ T cells and cytomegalovirus serostatus. The table came from immunoSEQ multiplex PCR; TCRdb's copy has only in-frame clones and leaves some out. The sample has approximately 41,000 clones; 60% to 85% are singletons. The source material was memory CD4+ T cells from blood. The receptors here all came from an adult in good health and CMV-seronegative. Each CDR3 is given without its conserved first and last residue. The size entry is marked missing in some rows and otherwise reads once, few, many or a size class.

V | size | CDR3
TRBV11-2 | . | ASSTQGTGSAEQY
TRBV2 | . | ASSDTTGNRDTQY
TRBV4-2 | . | ASSPQPRGQGRNQPQH
TRBV28 | . | ASSLYRASAEAF
TRBV10-3 | . | ATVAGPAGDEQF
TRBV30 | . | AWSVNGRNTIY
TRBV19 | once | ASRALNTEAF
TRBV7-8 | . | ASTLTSGSIHTQY
TRBV2 | . | ASKMRDGPSGANVLT
TRBV7-3 | . | ASSLEETPTT
TRBV5-4 | once | ASSPSDSFLPLH
TRBV6-5 | . | ASSYYRVQRNSPLH
TRBV6-6 | . | ASSYSQGVAF
TRBV5-1 | few | ASSWSDGPEAF
TRBV28 | . | ASSLRTSGKGTGELF
TRBV29-1 | . | SVLRGVQNTEAF
TRBV6-5 | . | ASRPSGRETQY
TRBV4-3 | once | ASSQPGQGALNEQF
TRBV28 | once | ASTFNTEAF
TRBV7-9 | few | ASSFGQGGEAF
TRBV7-9 | . | ASSSVTSSYEQY
TRBV2 | . | ASSDGLAGVGETQY
TRBV7-9 | . | ASSAGRSYEQY
TRBV28 | . | ASSLEIEQF
TRBV7-2 | . | ASSSGPNIQY
TRBV7-6 | once | ASSPAGGRSYNEQF
TRBV30 | . | AWSSQGYNEQF
TRBV28 | . | ASSSTRGPFIDEQY
TRBV29-1 | . | SVRAGRSWNYEQY
TRBV28 | . | ASRQWDQPQH
TRBV6-1 | . | ASSVDRSDTQY
TRBV7-2 | . | ASSLEETPTT
TRBV4-1 | . | ASSQGATSGSADTQY
TRBV2 | . | ASRTSPDNEQF
TRBV30 | . | ACGRPSSYEQY
TRBV28 | . | ASSLGGSQETQY
TRBV7-3 | . | ASSLGTSVDTGELF
TRBV6-5 | . | ASSRDTEAF